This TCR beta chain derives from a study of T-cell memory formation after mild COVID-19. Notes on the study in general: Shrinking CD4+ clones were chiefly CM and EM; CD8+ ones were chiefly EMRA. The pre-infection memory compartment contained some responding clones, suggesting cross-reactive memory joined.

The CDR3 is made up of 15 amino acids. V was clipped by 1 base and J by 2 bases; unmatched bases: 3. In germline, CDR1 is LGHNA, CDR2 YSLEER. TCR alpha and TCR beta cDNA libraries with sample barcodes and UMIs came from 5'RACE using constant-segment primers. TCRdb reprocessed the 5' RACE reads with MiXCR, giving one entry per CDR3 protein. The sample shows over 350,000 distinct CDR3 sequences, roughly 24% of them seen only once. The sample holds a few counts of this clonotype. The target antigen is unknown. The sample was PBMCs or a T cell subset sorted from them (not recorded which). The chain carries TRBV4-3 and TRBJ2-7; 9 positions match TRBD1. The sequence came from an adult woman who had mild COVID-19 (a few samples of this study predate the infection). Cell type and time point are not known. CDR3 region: CASSQARQGAYEQYF. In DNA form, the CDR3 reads TGCGCCAGCAGCCAAGCCAGACAGGGGGCCTACGAGCAGTACTTC.